This T cell receptor beta chain was captured by sequencing in a study of blood T cells in healthy people across ages. Study findings and constraints: More naive CD4+ cells and higher diversity were found in long-lived than in aged donors.

Primed by a sample-barcoded 5' primer and a J-beta primer mix, a second PCR proceeded for 7 to 11 cycles. Each single sample gave us at least 3 million CDR3-containing paired-end reads. TCRdb redid the calling of the 5' RACE reads with MiXCR, one entry per CDR3 protein. The table records roughly 2 million distinct CDR3 sequences, around 50% of them present only once. J gave up 2 bases and V 3 bases, and 6 bases lay outside the gene matches. Germline assignment: CDR1 SGHTA and CDR2 FQGNSA. The CDR3 is made up of 15 amino acids. This clonotype was seen at least ten times. Its cognate antigen is unknown. Each donor was a healthy Caucasian individual from Russia, aged roughly 6 to 100. Peripheral blood samples of roughly 9.8 milliliters were drawn from each donor.

The V gene is TRBV7-2, the J gene TRBJ2-5; 7 bases map to TRBD2. Input material: blood. This clonotype was sampled from a woman between 35 and 50 years old in good health. The CDR3 loop reads CASSLVGGGQETQYF. The CDR3 DNA follows: TGTGCCAGCAGCTTGGTGGGGGGGGGACAAGAGACCCAGTACTTC. Full variable domain (missing parts from reference TRBV7-2 and TRBJ2-5): GAGVSQSPSNKVTEKGKDVELRCDPISGHTALYWYRQSLGQGLEFLIYFQGNSAPDKSGLPSDRFSAERTGGSVSTLTIQRTQQEDSAVYLCASSLVGGGQETQYFGPGTRLLVL.